Below, 17 T cell receptor beta chains from the same sample are listed, as sequenced in a study of naive and memory T cell subsets. An equimolar mix of two oligonucleotides served as the beta constant-region primer for TRBC1 and TRBC2. The ligated cDNA underwent four PCR rounds using SP2 and nested alpha and beta constant-region primers. TCRdb re-derived calls from the UMI-ligation and nested PCR reads in MiXCR, one entry per CDR3 protein. The sample carries approximately 140,000 distinct CDR3 sequences, approximately 24% recorded once. Study outcomes and limitations: Naive repertoires, especially CD8, held a few larger clonotypes, possibly memory cells re-expressing CD45RA.

Their target antigens are unknown. Material: naive CD4+ T cells from blood. These receptors came from a human donor in good health.

With respect to this clonotype: At one of its ends the junction is not consistent with the germline gene, which may arise from a read error. The chain uses TRBV18 and TRBJ1-1, with no clear D. Germline CDR1 is KGHSH and CDR2 is LQKENI. The CDR3 is 14 residues long. The CDR3: CANSPGVPNTEAFF. CDR3 nucleotide sequence: TGTGCCAACTCACCCGGAGTCCCGAACACTGAAGCTTTCTTT.

This clonotype was seen a handful of times. The chain combines TRBV2 with TRBJ2-6, with a weak D call TRBD2 (6 bases). In germline, CDR1 is SNHLY, CDR2 FYNNEI. This CDR3 is 17 amino acids long. With 8 bases removed from V and 0 bases from J, the gap between germline ends came to 17 bases. This chain's CDR3 is CASGLPGLSSGANVLTF. As DNA, the CDR3 is TGTGCCAGCGGATTACCGGGACTGAGCTCTGGGGCCAACGTCCTGACTTTC.

The chain links TRBV4-2 to TRBJ2-3; possible D gene TRBD2, 5 bases. With 0 bases removed from V and 8 bases from J, the gap between germline ends came to 18 bases. This CDR3 has 16 residues. Germline V gene sequence: CDR1 LGHNA, CDR2 YNFKEQ. The CDR3 region has the DNA TGTGCCAGCAGCCAAGATTTAGGCGGAGGCGCGGGTACGCAGTATTTT. The encoded protein is CASSQDLGGGAGTQYF.

This chain connects TRBV27 to TRBJ2-3; no firm D call. Germline assignment: CDR1 MNHEY and CDR2 SMNVEV (reference sequence). The CDR3 covers 13 residues. Trimming pared 6 bases from V and 2 bases from J, leaving 9 bases between. The chain's CDR3 is CASRPWTTDTQYF. DNA of the CDR3: TGTGCCAGCAGACCCTGGACCACAGATACGCAGTATTTT.

The rearrangement uses TRBV28 and TRBJ1-1; the D is unclear. The CDR3 runs 13 residues. Between the trimmed V and J ends, which lost 6 bases and 5 bases, there was a span of 13 bases. Germline V gene sequence: CDR1 MDHEN, CDR2 SYDVKM. Here the CDR3 reads CASRPPSWTEAFF. CDR3 coding DNA: TGTGCCAGCAGGCCCCCTAGTTGGACTGAAGCTTTCTTT.

This chain connects TRBV29-1 to TRBJ2-1, with D perhaps matching TRBD2 (5 bases). Germline values: CDR1 SQVTM, CDR2 ANQGSEA. V lost 4 bases to trimming and J lost 5 bases, with 9 bases between them. The CDR3 totals 12 residues. CDR3 sequence: CSVGSGHNEQFF. CDR3 in DNA: TGCAGCGTTGGAAGCGGCCACAATGAGCAGTTCTTC.

This sequence joins TRBV4-2 and TRBJ2-5; the D gene is possibly TRBD2 (5 bases). Germline V lookup: CDR1 LGHNA, CDR2 YNFKEQ. Trimming shortened V by 5 bases and J by 1 base, and 17 bases separated the two germline ends. The CDR3 is made up of 16 amino acids. As DNA, the CDR3 is TGTGCCAGCAGCTGGGCAGCGGAAGAGACCCAAGAGACCCAGTACTTC. Encoded protein: CASSWAAEETQETQYF.

The CDR3 region is CSLGRGRAAGELFF. The DNA for the CDR3 is TGCAGTCTCGGGCGAGGGAGGGCCGCCGGGGAGCTGTTTTTT. This chain joins TRBV20-1 and TRBJ2-2, with 7 bases matching TRBD2. CDR3 length: 14 amino acids. The trim removed 8 bases at V and 6 bases at J, leaving 12 bases unmatched. Looked up from germline, CDR1 is DFQATT and CDR2 is SNEGSKA (reference sequence).

In this sample, this clonotype turned up a few times. The chain carries TRBV7-8 and TRBJ2-1, with a tentative D call TRBD1 (6 bases). V lost 5 bases and J 3 bases, leaving 26 bases between the germline ends. The CDR3 is made up of 19 amino acids. Germline V gene sequence: CDR1 SGHVS, CDR2 FQNEAQ. CDR3 sequence: CASSTYLRRTVLNYNEQFF. The CDR3 DNA is TGTGCCAGCAGCACCTACTTAAGAAGGACAGTCCTTAACTACAATGAGCAGTTCTTC.

The chain joins TRBV2 to TRBJ1-5; tentatively, D is TRBD1 (6 bases). Germline CDR1 SNHLY, CDR2 FYNNEI. Trimming took 9 bases from V and 0 from J, leaving 12 bases between them. CDR3 size: 14 residues. DNA for the CDR3: TGTGCCAGAGGGGGGGCCCTTAGCAATCAGCCCCAGCATTTT. Protein sequence: CARGGALSNQPQHF. Full variable domain (remainder filled in from reference TRBV2 and TRBJ1-5): EPEVTQTPSHQVTQMGQEVILRCVPISNHLYFYWYRQILGQKVEFLVSFYNNEISEKSEIFDDQFSVERPDGSNFTLKIRSTKLEDSAMYFCARGGALSNQPQHFGDGTRLSIL.

The V gene is TRBV2, the J gene TRBJ1-5; no clear D gene. From germline, CDR1 is SNHLY and CDR2 FYNNEI. V lost 3 bases and J lost 0, with 18 bases in between. The CDR3 consists of 18 residues. The CDR3 reads CASSEVTIIFNSNQPQHF. CDR3 nucleotide sequence: TGTGCCAGCAGTGAGGTTACCATTATATTTAATAGCAATCAGCCCCAGCATTTT.

This chain joins TRBV5-1 and TRBJ2-7, with 8 bases fitting TRBD2. CDR3 size: 14 residues. V lost 4 bases and J lost 2; bases outside the gene matches: 5. The V gene's germline CDR1 is SGHRS and CDR2 YFSETQ. This chain's CDR3 is CASSPGGGTYEQYF. DNA for the CDR3: TGCGCCAGCAGCCCGGGGGGGGGCACCTACGAGCAGTACTTC.

The chain links TRBV6-2 or TRBV6-3 to TRBJ2-2; 9 bases line up with TRBD1. CDR1 MNHEY and CDR2 SVGEGT come from the germline V gene. Trimming removed 7 bases from V and 4 bases from J; junction bases left unmatched: 7. CDR3 size: 15 residues. The CDR3: CASTSDRGGTGELFF. DNA for the CDR3: TGTGCCAGCACCTCCGACAGGGGGGGCACCGGGGAGCTGTTTTTT.

Ten or more counts support this clonotype. The V call is TRBV29-1, the J call TRBJ2-3; no clear D. Germline CDR1 is SQVTM and CDR2 is ANQGSEA. Trimming took off 4 bases at V and 0 bases at J, with 8 bases between the two ends. The CDR3 length is 13 residues. The CDR3 protein is CSVGPSSTDTQYF. The DNA of the CDR3 is TGCAGCGTTGGCCCCTCAAGCACAGATACGCAGTATTTT.

In this sample, this clonotype turned up a few times. The V and J genes are TRBV10-1 and TRBJ2-1, with 11 bases fitting TRBD2. Germline CDR1 and CDR2: WNHNN and SYGVQD (reference sequence). The V and J ends lost 3 bases and 5 bases, in that order; junction bases with no gene match: 24. The CDR3 is 22 residues long. CDR3 sequence (DNA): TGCGCCAGCAGTGAAAAACCCAATACTAGCGGGAGAATGGACGTGGAAGACAATGAGCAGTTCTTC. Translating gives CASSEKPNTSGRMDVEDNEQFF.

This clonotype has only a few counts. The chain combines TRBV6-2 or TRBV6-3 with TRBJ1-5, with 10 nucleotides matching TRBD1. Germline lookup yields CDR1 MNHEY and CDR2 SVGEGT. The V gene end was trimmed by 5 bases and the J gene end by 0 bases; junction bases not matched to a gene: 4. CDR3 length: 16 amino acids. The CDR3 sequence is CASSGQGGYSNQPQHF. CDR3 nucleotide sequence: TGTGCCAGCAGTGGACAGGGGGGGTATAGCAATCAGCCCCAGCATTTT.

This chain connects TRBV6-2 or TRBV6-3 to TRBJ2-1, with 10 bases matching TRBD2. The germline gives CDR1 MNHEY, CDR2 SVGEGT. CDR3 length equals 15 residues. V trimming: 6 bases; J trimming: 2 bases; junction bases outside the gene matches: 4. CDR3 in DNA: TGTGCCAGCAGACCCGGACTAGCGGCCTACAATGAGCAGTTCTTC. Residues: CASRPGLAAYNEQFF.